The 16 T cell receptor beta chains in this list originate from one sample, sequenced in a study of T cell responses to AZD1222 COVID-19 vaccine. The protocol was immunoSEQ multiplex PCR, while the TCRdb copy is restricted to in-frame clones and leaves out a portion. This sample carries more than 110,000 clones, around 93% of them seen once, and the ten largest clones take about 9.1%. Sequencing was performed on peripheral blood, taken on day 0 of AZD1222 vaccination. The receptors come from an adult in good health.

The chain carries TRBV5-1 and TRBJ2-3, with 8 bases fitting TRBD2. This CDR3 has 17 residues. The trim removed 4 bases at V and 0 bases at J, leaving 10 bases unmatched. The V gene's germline CDR1 is SGHRS and CDR2 YFSETQ. The CDR3 loop reads CASSPSRGGASTDTQYF. CDR3 DNA sequence: TGCGCCAGCAGCCCTTCTCGGGGGGGAGCTAGCACAGATACGCAGTATTTT.

This clone was counted once. This chain uses TRBV11-3 with TRBJ2-6; no firm D call. CDR3 length: 15 amino acids. Germline-derived CDR1 and CDR2 are SGHNT and YENEEA. Trimming removed 8 bases at V and 1 base at J, with 12 bases between. The CDR3 DNA reads TGTGCCAGCGGGCTGTCTTCGTCTGGGGCCAACGTCCTGACTTTC. This encodes CASGLSSSGANVLTF.

The chain couples TRBV29-1 to TRBJ2-1; D unclear. Germline V lookup: CDR1 SQVTM, CDR2 ANQGSEA. The V and J ends lost 1 base and 7 bases respectively, with 8 bases between them. The CDR3 has 12 residues. The CDR3 coding sequence is TGCAGCGTTGAAGGGTTCCGGAATGAGCAGTTCTTC. Amino acids: CSVEGFRNEQFF.

The chain combines TRBV27 with TRBJ1-6; D is unresolved. Germline-derived CDR1 and CDR2 are MNHEY and SMNVEV (reference sequence). V gave up 5 bases and J gave up 9 bases, with 11 bases separating them. CDR3 length equals 13 residues. In nucleotides, the CDR3 is TGTGCCAGCAGTCCGCTCAGACTTTCACCCCTCCACTTT. Protein product: CASSPLRLSPLHF.

The chain couples TRBV7-9 to TRBJ2-5; a possible D gene is TRBD1 (6 bases). Germline loops: CDR1 SEHNR, CDR2 FQNEAQ (reference sequence). This CDR3 has 14 residues. V gave up 5 bases and J gave up 0 bases, with 10 bases separating them. CDR3: CASSTRGNQETQYF. CDR3 in DNA: TGTGCCAGCAGCACCAGGGGAAACCAAGAGACCCAGTACTTC.

The chain recombines TRBV14 with TRBJ2-1; D gene ambiguous. The CDR3 is made up of 15 amino acids. Germline V gene data show CDR1 as SGHDN and CDR2 as FVKESK. The V and J ends lost 1 base and 9 bases respectively, with 16 bases between them. The CDR3 reads CASSQGNPWGGEQFF. CDR3 nucleotides: TGTGCCAGCAGCCAAGGGAACCCCTGGGGTGGTGAGCAGTTCTTC.

The V and J genes are TRBV19 and TRBJ1-1; D is possibly TRBD1 (5 bases). CDR1 and CDR2 from the germline V gene are LNHDA and SQIVND (reference sequence). The V end lost 1 base, the J end lost 5 bases, and 11 bases lay between the germline ends. CDR3 size: 14 residues. The CDR3 sequence is CASSIGGWGTEAFF. DNA for the CDR3: TGTGCCAGTAGTATAGGCGGGTGGGGGACTGAAGCTTTCTTT.

This clone has just one count. This chain joins TRBV27 and TRBJ2-3; 8 bases are a match to TRBD2. CDR3 length equals 17 residues. Per the germline V gene, CDR1 is MNHEY and CDR2 is SMNVEV (reference sequence). V lost 6 bases, J lost 5 bases, and 16 bases stayed unmatched. CDR3 residues: CASSPLALRGAKDTQYF. CDR3 in DNA: TGTGCCAGCAGCCCATTAGCTTTGCGGGGGGCGAAAGATACGCAGTATTTT.

V and J are TRBV5-6 and TRBJ2-1, with TRBD1 matching over 7 bases. The length of the CDR3 is 16 residues. J was trimmed by 7 bases and V by 0 bases; bases with no gene match: 10. Germline CDR1 is SGHDT and CDR2 is YYEEEE. The CDR3 sequence: CASSLVRQGIGNEQFF. As DNA, the CDR3 is TGTGCCAGCAGCTTGGTCAGACAGGGTATTGGAAATGAGCAGTTCTTC.

The chain is built from TRBV2 and TRBJ1-2; D not resolved. V lost 1 base, J lost 2 bases, and 11 bases lay in between. Germline values: CDR1 SNHLY, CDR2 FYNNEI. This CDR3 is 15 amino acids long. The CDR3 region is CASSEGRASNYGYTF. CDR3 nucleotide sequence: TGTGCCAGCAGTGAAGGGCGGGCCAGCAACTATGGCTACACCTTC.

CDR3 amino acids: CASSSKQPQHF. The CDR3 nucleotides read TGTGCCAGCAGTTCCAAACAGCCCCAGCATTTT. The chain employs TRBV28 and TRBJ1-5; D is ambiguous. V was cut by 4 bases and J by 7 bases, with 5 bases left in between. CDR3 length: 11 residues. The germline gives CDR1 MDHEN, CDR2 SYDVKM.

The chain links TRBV7-9 to TRBJ2-2; D is perhaps TRBD1 or TRBD2 (6 bases each). The CDR3 length is 15 residues. The ends were cut back, 6 bases at V and 4 bases at J, with 15 bases in the middle. From germline, CDR1 is SEHNR and CDR2 FQNEAQ (reference sequence). CDR3 loop: CASRGGRGSTGELFF. DNA of the CDR3: TGTGCCAGCAGAGGGGGGCGGGGATCCACCGGGGAGCTGTTTTTT. The whole variable domain, filled in from reference TRBV7-9 and TRBJ2-2, reads DTGVSQNPRHKITKRGQNVTFRCDPISEHNRLYWYRQTLGQGPEFLTYFQNEAQLEKSRLLSDRFSAERPKGSFSTLEIQRTEQGDSAMYLCASRGGRGSTGELFFGEGSRLTVL.

V is TRBV18 and J is TRBJ2-5, with D unresolved. Germline CDR1 KGHSH, CDR2 LQKENI. V was trimmed by 4 bases and J by 5 bases, leaving 11 bases between them. This CDR3 is built from 13 residues. CDR3 DNA: TGTGCCAGCTCACTGTATGGGTCGGAGACCCAGTACTTC. Amino acid sequence: CASSLYGSETQYF.

The chain carries TRBV27 and TRBJ1-1; no clear D. V was clipped by 1 base and J by 0 bases, with 12 bases between them. The CDR3 runs 16 residues. Germline V CDR1 and CDR2: MNHEY, SMNVEV (reference sequence). CDR3 sequence reads: CASSLWRERMNTEAFF. DNA for the CDR3: TGTGCCAGCAGTTTATGGCGGGAAAGGATGAACACTGAAGCTTTCTTT.

This chain joins TRBV19 and TRBJ1-1, with D unresolved. This CDR3 is built from 14 residues. V lost 3 bases to trimming and J lost 4 bases, with 12 bases between them. Germline V gene lookup returns CDR1 LNHDA and CDR2 SQIVND (reference sequence). CDR3 amino acids: CASSILVRSTEAFF. The CDR3 nucleotides read TGTGCCAGTAGTATTCTGGTACGGAGCACTGAAGCTTTCTTT.

CDR3 sequence reads: CASSLWGFGYTF. Written as DNA, the CDR3 is TGTGCCAGCAGCTTGTGGGGGTTTGGCTACACCTTC. The chain joins TRBV11-3 to TRBJ1-2, with a tentative D call TRBD1 (5 bases). The germline V and J ends were trimmed by 3 bases and 7 bases, with 9 bases remaining between them. The CDR3 contains 12 residues. The germline gives CDR1 SGHNT, CDR2 YENEEA.